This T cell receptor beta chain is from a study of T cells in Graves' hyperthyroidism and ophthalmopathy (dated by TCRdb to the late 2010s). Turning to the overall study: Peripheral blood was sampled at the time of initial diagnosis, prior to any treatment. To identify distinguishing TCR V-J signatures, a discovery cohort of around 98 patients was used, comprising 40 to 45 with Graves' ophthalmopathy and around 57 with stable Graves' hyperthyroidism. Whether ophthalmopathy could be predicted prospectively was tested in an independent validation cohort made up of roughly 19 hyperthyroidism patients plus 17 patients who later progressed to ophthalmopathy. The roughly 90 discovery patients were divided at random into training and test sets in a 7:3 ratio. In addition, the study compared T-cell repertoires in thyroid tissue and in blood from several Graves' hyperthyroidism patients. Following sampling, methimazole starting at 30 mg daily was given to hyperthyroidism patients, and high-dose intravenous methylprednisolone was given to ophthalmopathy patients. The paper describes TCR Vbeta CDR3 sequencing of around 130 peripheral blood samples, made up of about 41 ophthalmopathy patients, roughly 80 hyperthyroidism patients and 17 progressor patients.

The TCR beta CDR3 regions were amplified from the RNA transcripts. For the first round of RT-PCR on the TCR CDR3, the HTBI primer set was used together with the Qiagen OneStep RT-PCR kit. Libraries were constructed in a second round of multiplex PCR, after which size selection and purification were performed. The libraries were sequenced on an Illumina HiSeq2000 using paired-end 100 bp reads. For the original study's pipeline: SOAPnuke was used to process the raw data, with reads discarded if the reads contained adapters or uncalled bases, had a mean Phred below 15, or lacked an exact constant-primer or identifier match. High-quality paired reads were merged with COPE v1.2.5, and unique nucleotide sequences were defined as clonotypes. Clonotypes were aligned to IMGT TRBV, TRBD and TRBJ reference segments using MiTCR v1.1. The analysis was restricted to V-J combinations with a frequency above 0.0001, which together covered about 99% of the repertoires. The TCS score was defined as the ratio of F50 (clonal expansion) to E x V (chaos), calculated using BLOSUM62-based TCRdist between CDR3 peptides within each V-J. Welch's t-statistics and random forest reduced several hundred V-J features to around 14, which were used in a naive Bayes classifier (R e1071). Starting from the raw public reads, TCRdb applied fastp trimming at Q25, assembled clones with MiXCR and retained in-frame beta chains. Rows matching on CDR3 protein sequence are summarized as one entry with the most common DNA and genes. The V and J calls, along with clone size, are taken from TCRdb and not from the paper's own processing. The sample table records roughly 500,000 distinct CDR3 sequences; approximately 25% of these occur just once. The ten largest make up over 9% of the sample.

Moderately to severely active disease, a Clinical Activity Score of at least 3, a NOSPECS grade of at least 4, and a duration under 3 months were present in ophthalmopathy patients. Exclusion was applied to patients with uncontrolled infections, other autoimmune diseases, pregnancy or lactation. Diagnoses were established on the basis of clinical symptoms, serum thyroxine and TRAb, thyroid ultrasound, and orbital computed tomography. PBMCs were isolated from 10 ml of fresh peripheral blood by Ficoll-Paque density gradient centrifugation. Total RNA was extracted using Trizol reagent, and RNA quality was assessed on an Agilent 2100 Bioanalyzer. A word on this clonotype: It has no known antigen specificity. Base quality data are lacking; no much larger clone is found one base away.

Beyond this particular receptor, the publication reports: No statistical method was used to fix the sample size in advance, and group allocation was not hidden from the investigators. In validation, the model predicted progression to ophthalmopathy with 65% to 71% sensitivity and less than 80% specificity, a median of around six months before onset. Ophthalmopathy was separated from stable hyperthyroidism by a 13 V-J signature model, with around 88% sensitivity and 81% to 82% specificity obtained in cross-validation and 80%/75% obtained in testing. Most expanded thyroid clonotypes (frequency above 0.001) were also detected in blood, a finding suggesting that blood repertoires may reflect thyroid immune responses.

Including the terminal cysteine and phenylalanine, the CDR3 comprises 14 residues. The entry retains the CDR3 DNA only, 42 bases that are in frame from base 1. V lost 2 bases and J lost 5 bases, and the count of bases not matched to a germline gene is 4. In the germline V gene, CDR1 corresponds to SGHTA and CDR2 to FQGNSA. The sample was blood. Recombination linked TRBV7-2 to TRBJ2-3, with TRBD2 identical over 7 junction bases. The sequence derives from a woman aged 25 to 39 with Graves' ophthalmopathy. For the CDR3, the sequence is CASSLRASGDTQYF. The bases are TGTGCCAGCAGCTTAAGAGCTAGCGGAGATACGCAGTATTTT.